This T cell receptor (beta chain) appears in the sequencing data of a study of shared clonotypes between healthy human individuals. There were no recent acute infections or vaccinations among the donors, who were healthy HIV-negative adults. The authors distributed each subset's genomic DNA evenly over several immunoSEQ plates. Profiling relied on immunoSEQ multiplex PCR, and the TCRdb table lists in-frame clones only, not all of them. This sample has 600,000 to 700,000 clones; about three quarters occur once, and the top ten carry around 2%. The CDR3 loop spans 14 amino acids. Germline CDR1 is MDHEN and CDR2 is SYDVKM. V was pared by 5 bases and J by 4 bases, with 8 bases of the junction left unmatched.

The specimen sequenced was memory CD4+ T cells sorted from blood. Noted subset: CD45RA-negative fraction. This rearrangement joins TRBV28 to TRBJ2-7; TRBD1 aligns across 7 bases. The TCR comes from a woman aged 25 to 39 in good health. This CDR3 reads CASSGRDRFYEQYF. CDR3 DNA sequence: TGTGCCAGCAGTGGCCGGGACAGATTTTACGAGCAGTACTTC.